Following are 32 T cell receptor beta chains from one sample sequenced in a study of identifying expanded T cells in peripheral blood. Some clones are missing from TCRdb's copy, which holds only in-frame ones; the method was immunoSEQ multiplex PCR. The table includes about 130,000 clones, 70% to 90% detected once. Sequenced material: blood. These receptors were taken from a person between 18 and 75 years old in good health.

The V gene is TRBV18, the J gene TRBJ2-1; D perhaps matches TRBD2 (6 bases). CDR1 KGHSH and CDR2 LQKENI come from the germline V gene. V was clipped by 4 bases and J by 8 bases, with 15 bases between them. The CDR3 has 14 residues. The CDR3 nucleotides read TGTGCCAGCTCACGTTCCGGCGGGGTCGATGAGCAGTTCTTC. Translated: CASSRSGGVDEQFF.

CDR3 nucleotides: TGTGCCAGCAGCGCCGGGACAGGGGTTACCGAGCAGTACTTC. It yields the protein CASSAGTGVTEQYF. This sequence joins TRBV7-2 and TRBJ2-7; 10 bases are a match to TRBD1. The CDR3 is 14 residues long. The V gene end was trimmed by 5 bases and the J gene end by 6 bases; junction bases not matched to a gene: 7. Germline CDR1 and CDR2: SGHTA and FQGNSA.

The gene calls are TRBV28 and TRBJ2-7; D is uncertain. The CDR3 consists of 11 residues. The V end was cut by 1 base, the J end by 4 bases, with 2 bases between. Germline V CDR1 and CDR2: MDHEN, SYDVKM. CDR3 residues: CASSLLYEQYF. In DNA form, the CDR3 reads TGTGCCAGCAGTTTATTGTACGAGCAGTACTTC.

V is TRBV18 and J is TRBJ2-7; D is perhaps TRBD2 (6 bases). V was shortened by 0 bases and J by 2 bases, with 11 bases between the two germline ends. CDR3 length equals 15 residues. Germline V lookup: CDR1 KGHSH, CDR2 LQKENI. The CDR3 here is CASSPPSGDTYEQYF. The CDR3 nucleotides are TGTGCCAGCTCACCACCGTCGGGGGATACCTACGAGCAGTACTTC.

The rearrangement joins TRBV4-2 to TRBJ1-6; tentatively, D is TRBD1 (5 bases). This CDR3 has 14 amino acids. CDR1 is LGHNA and CDR2 is YNFKEQ in the germline V gene. Trimming shortened V by 6 bases and J by 5 bases, and 11 bases separated the two germline ends. CDR3 loop: CASRWGDNNSPLHF. The CDR3 DNA follows: TGTGCCAGCAGATGGGGGGATAATAATTCACCCCTCCACTTT.

The rearrangement uses TRBV6-6 and TRBJ1-4; 8 bases match TRBD1. The CDR3 is 16 amino acids. V trimming: 5 bases; J trimming: 7 bases; junction bases outside the gene matches: 12. Germline lookup yields CDR1 MNHNY and CDR2 SVGAGI (reference sequence). The CDR3 nucleotides are TGTGCCAGCAGTCAAGGAGGGGCAGGGGGCGGTGAAAAACTGTTTTTT. Translation gives CASSQGGAGGGEKLFF.

The rearrangement uses TRBV28 and TRBJ2-4, with D possibly called TRBD1 or TRBD2 (5 bases each). In germline, CDR1 is MDHEN, CDR2 SYDVKM. The germline V and J ends were trimmed by 3 bases and 6 bases, with 9 bases remaining between them. The CDR3 length is 13 residues. In DNA form, the CDR3 reads TGTGCCAGCAGTTTCCGGGACCGAAACATTCAGTACTTC. It codes for CASSFRDRNIQYF. The entire variable domain, with the rest obtained from reference TRBV28 and TRBJ2-4, is as follows: DVKVTQSSRYLVKRTGEKVFLECVQDMDHENMFWYRQDPGLGLRLIYFSYDVKMKEKGDIPEGYSVSREKKERFSLILESASTNQTSMYLCASSFRDRNIQYFGAGTRLSVL.

V usage is TRBV30 and J usage is TRBJ2-5; TRBD1 might be the D (5 bases). From germline, CDR1 is GTSNPN and CDR2 SVGIG (reference sequence). The CDR3 contains 13 residues. V shed 2 bases and J shed 5 bases, with 12 bases lying between them. The CDR3, as DNA: TGTGCCTGGAGTCTTTCTGGGGCGGAGACCCAGTACTTC. This codes for CAWSLSGAETQYF.

This chain uses TRBV14 with TRBJ2-3; 12 nucleotides align to TRBD2. This CDR3 spans 17 amino acids. With 0 bases clipped from V and 6 bases from J, the junction kept 7 bases outside the gene matches. CDR1 SGHDN and CDR2 FVKESK come from the germline V gene. The CDR3 sequence is CASSQDGFTSGRDTQYF. In nucleotides, the CDR3 is TGTGCCAGCAGCCAAGATGGGTTTACTAGCGGGAGGGATACGCAGTATTTT.

The table lists this clone with a count of one. The chain recombines TRBV5-1 with TRBJ1-1, with 10 bases aligning to TRBD1. With V trimmed by 4 bases and J by 7 bases, 7 bases remained unmatched. Germline assignment: CDR1 SGHRS and CDR2 YFSETQ. This CDR3 has 14 amino acids. For the CDR3, the DNA is TGCGCCAGCAGCCCGACAGGGGGCGCGGGTGAAGCTTTCTTT. Its translation is CASSPTGGAGEAFF.

The chain is built from TRBV2 and TRBJ1-2, with 9 bases matching TRBD1. In germline, CDR1 is SNHLY, CDR2 FYNNEI. This CDR3 comprises 14 residues. The ends lost 6 bases at V and 5 bases at J; junction bases unmatched: 7. The CDR3 here is CASRTQGAPYGYTF. The CDR3 nucleotides are TGTGCCAGCAGGACACAGGGGGCCCCTTATGGCTACACCTTC. The full variable domain, rest sourced from reference TRBV2 and TRBJ1-2, is EPEVTQTPSHQVTQMGQEVILRCVPISNHLYFYWYRQILGQKVEFLVSFYNNEISEKSEIFDDQFSVERPDGSNFTLKIRSTKLEDSAMYFCASRTQGAPYGYTFGSGTRLTVV.

The chain couples TRBV18 to TRBJ2-3; 8 nucleotides match TRBD2. CDR1 is KGHSH and CDR2 is LQKENI in the germline V gene. With 3 bases clipped from V and 5 bases from J, the junction kept 4 bases outside the gene matches. This CDR3 region has 14 residues. This chain's CDR3 is CASSPGLDQDTQYF. CDR3 DNA: TGTGCCAGCTCACCGGGACTAGATCAAGATACGCAGTATTTT.

The rearrangement uses TRBV7-2 and TRBJ2-1, with 9 bases lining up with TRBD1. Germline V CDR1 and CDR2: SGHTA, FQGNSA. V lost 2 bases, J lost 8 bases, and 7 bases stayed unmatched. The CDR3 length is 15 residues. CDR3 residues: CASSLSGQGAYEQFF. The DNA for the CDR3 is TGTGCCAGCAGCTTATCGGGACAGGGAGCCTATGAGCAGTTCTTC.

The chain is built from TRBV19 and TRBJ1-1; 8 bases match TRBD1. Germline values: CDR1 LNHDA, CDR2 SQIVND (reference sequence). Trimming cost V 5 bases and J 1 base; bases outside gene matches: 0. The CDR3 has 13 amino acids. CDR3 sequence reads: CASSQGANTEAFF. The CDR3, as DNA: TGTGCCAGTAGTCAGGGGGCGAACACTGAAGCTTTCTTT.

The J gene is TRBJ2-1, the V gene TRBV7-9; D possibly corresponds to TRBD2 (5 bases). Trimming stripped 8 bases from V and 2 bases from J, with 13 bases between. The CDR3 consists of 14 residues. CDR1 SEHNR and CDR2 FQNEAQ come from the germline V gene (reference sequence). This CDR3 reads CASGAASPYNEQFF. The CDR3 nucleotides read TGTGCCAGCGGCGCGGCTAGCCCCTACAATGAGCAGTTCTTC. The variable domain in full, with the rest retrieved from reference TRBV7-9 and TRBJ2-1, is DTGVSQNPRHKITKRGQNVTFRCDPISEHNRLYWYRQTLGQGPEFLTYFQNEAQLEKSRLLSDRFSAERPKGSFSTLEIQRTEQGDSAMYLCASGAASPYNEQFFGPGTRLTVL.

The V call is TRBV6-1, the J call TRBJ2-5; TRBD1 matches 7 bases. The CDR3 covers 15 residues. V lost 2 bases and J lost 11; bases outside the gene matches: 14. Germline V CDR1 and CDR2: MNHNS, SASEGT. CDR3 residues: CASSEKWQGVARQYF. In DNA, the CDR3 is TGTGCCAGCAGTGAAAAGTGGCAGGGGGTCGCAAGGCAGTACTTC.

The chain links TRBV30 to TRBJ1-2; the D gene is possibly TRBD1 (6 bases). V lost 2 bases and J 4 bases, leaving 11 bases between the germline ends. Per germline, CDR1 GTSNPN and CDR2 SVGIG (reference sequence). The CDR3 is 13 residues long. The DNA for the CDR3 is TGTGCCTGGAGTACAGGGTCCTCCTATGGCTACACCTTC. This sequence encodes CAWSTGSSYGYTF.

The chain carries TRBV7-9 and TRBJ1-1, with TRBD1 identical over 11 bases. The germline V gene has CDR1 SEHNR and CDR2 FQNEAQ (reference sequence). The CDR3 runs to 14 residues. J was trimmed by 7 bases and V by 5 bases; bases with no gene match: 6. CDR3 sequence (DNA): TGTGCCAGCAGCCTCGGACAGGGGGCCGTTGAAGCTTTCTTT. Its translation: CASSLGQGAVEAFF.

This clone occurred a few times. The gene calls are TRBV30 and TRBJ2-2, with 8 bases matching TRBD1. The V and J ends lost 1 base and 3 bases, in that order; junction bases with no gene match: 7. In germline, CDR1 is GTSNPN, CDR2 SVGIG (reference sequence). This CDR3 has 16 amino acids. The CDR3 DNA sequence: TGTGCCTGGAGTGATCTGGCAGGGGGCTACACCGGGGAGCTGTTTTTT. This translates into CAWSDLAGGYTGELFF.

This clone was seen a few times. The chain recombines TRBV4-2 with TRBJ1-3; no reliable D call. The CDR3 covers 16 residues. Germline CDR1 is LGHNA and CDR2 is YNFKEQ. The ends were cut back, 0 bases at V and 0 bases at J, with 9 bases in the middle. The CDR3 region is CASSQETAFSGNTIYF. The CDR3 DNA is TGTGCCAGCAGCCAAGAAACCGCGTTCTCTGGAAACACCATATATTTT.

The rearrangement links TRBV5-1 to TRBJ2-1; no clear D gene. Germline V gene data show CDR1 as SGHRS and CDR2 as YFSETQ. Trimming shortened V by 4 bases and J by 5 bases, and 16 bases separated the two germline ends. The CDR3 is made up of 15 amino acids. In DNA form, the CDR3 reads TGCGCCAGCAGCGATCGACTGCTGATCCACAATGAGCAGTTCTTC. Its translation: CASSDRLLIHNEQFF. Full variable domain (missing parts from reference TRBV5-1 and TRBJ2-1): KAGVTQTPRYLIKTRGQQVTLSCSPISGHRSVSWYQQTPGQGLQFLFEYFSETQRNKGNFPGRFSGRQFSNSRSEMNVSTLELGDSALYLCASSDRLLIHNEQFFGPGTRLTVL.

The genes are TRBV13 and TRBJ2-7; D is possibly TRBD2 (6 bases). The length of the CDR3 is 18 residues. The germline CDR1 and CDR2 sequences are PRHDT and FYEKMQ (reference sequence). V dropped 3 bases and J dropped 2 bases, with 23 bases sitting between them. CDR3: CASSFSRPGEAVTYEQYF. The CDR3 DNA sequence: TGTGCCAGCAGCTTTTCACGACCCGGGGAGGCCGTAACCTACGAGCAGTACTTC. The variable domain in full, completed from reference TRBV13 and TRBJ2-7, reads AAGVIQSPRHLIKEKRETATLKCYPIPRHDTVYWYQQGPGQDPQFLISFYEKMQSDKGSIPDRFSAQQFSDYHSELNMSSLELGDSALYFCASSFSRPGEAVTYEQYFGPGTRLTVT.

The CDR3 sequence: CASNQGGSYEQYF. DNA of the CDR3: TGTGCCAGCAACCAGGGGGGTTCCTACGAGCAGTACTTC. The chain carries TRBV6-1 and TRBJ2-7; D is possibly TRBD1 (7 bases). This CDR3 has 13 residues. The V end was cut by 7 bases, the J end by 1 base, with 11 bases between. CDR1 is MNHNS, CDR2 SASEGT, per germline.

This clone was seen once. This sequence joins TRBV5-1 and TRBJ1-3, with D perhaps matching TRBD1 (5 bases). This CDR3 has 14 residues. V was clipped by 2 bases and J by 3 bases, with 9 bases between them. CDR1 is SGHRS, CDR2 YFSETQ, per germline. CDR3 DNA: TGCGCCAGCAGCTTAGGGGAAGTTGGAAACACCATATATTTT. This encodes CASSLGEVGNTIYF.

The rearrangement uses TRBV2 and TRBJ2-7; unclear D gene. V gave up 7 bases and J gave up 2 bases, with 12 bases separating them. Germline V gene lookup returns CDR1 SNHLY and CDR2 FYNNEI. This CDR3 contains 13 residues. The CDR3 is CASNGIGTYEQYF. CDR3 bases: TGTGCCAGCAATGGGATTGGTACCTACGAGCAGTACTTC.

This chain links TRBV10-3 with TRBJ1-1; 7 positions match TRBD1. CDR3 length: 13 residues. Germline V gene lookup returns CDR1 ENHRY and CDR2 SYGVKD. V lost 11 bases, J lost 1 base, and 7 bases stayed unmatched. The CDR3 reads CASRGQQNTEAFF. CDR3 bases: TGTGCCTCAAGGGGACAGCAGAACACTGAAGCTTTCTTT.

The CDR3, as DNA: TGTGCCAGCTCACCACCGGGACAGGGCGACTATGGCTACACCTTC. Its translation: CASSPPGQGDYGYTF. The V and J genes are TRBV18 and TRBJ1-2, with 9 bases fitting TRBD1. V lost 0 bases and J lost 3; bases outside the gene matches: 2. In germline, CDR1 is KGHSH, CDR2 LQKENI. CDR3 size: 15 residues. The full variable domain, rest sourced from reference TRBV18 and TRBJ1-2, is NAGVMQNPRHLVRRRGQEARLRCSPMKGHSHVYWYRQLPEEGLKFMVYLQKENIIDESGMPKERFSAEFPKEGPSILRIQQVVRGDSAAYFCASSPPGQGDYGYTFGSGTRLTVV.

In this sample, this clone turned up a few times. The genes are TRBV4-1 and TRBJ2-1; TRBD1 aligns across 10 bases. The CDR3 is 18 residues long. Germline values: CDR1 MGHRA, CDR2 YSYEKL. The J segment lost 10 bases and the V segment lost 4 bases, leaving 19 bases of the junction unmatched. For the CDR3, the DNA is TGCGCCAGCAGCCTCCGACAGGGGGCGACTCGGTCTCGTGGGGAGCAGTTCTTC. Its protein product is CASSLRQGATRSRGEQFF.

The chain joins TRBV19 to TRBJ2-1; D uncertain. CDR3 length equals 13 residues. Trimming removed 7 bases at V and 0 bases at J, with 7 bases between. Germline lookup yields CDR1 LNHDA and CDR2 SQIVND (reference sequence). CDR3 coding DNA: TGTGCCAGTACTGGTTACTCCTACAATGAGCAGTTCTTC. Translating it yields CASTGYSYNEQFF. The entire variable domain, with the rest obtained from reference TRBV19 and TRBJ2-1, is as follows: DGGITQSPKYLFRKEGQNVTLSCEQNLNHDAMYWYRQDPGQGLRLIYYSQIVNDFQKGDIAEGYSVSREKKESFPLTVTSAQKNPTAFYLCASTGYSYNEQFFGPGTRLTVL.

The CDR3 sequence: CASSVSGSDEKLFF. The CDR3 nucleotides read TGTGCCAGCAGCGTAAGTGGAAGTGATGAAAAACTGTTTTTT. The genes are TRBV9 and TRBJ1-4; D is undetermined. The germline V gene encodes CDR1 SGDLS and CDR2 YYNGEE. V was trimmed by 1 base and J by 6 bases, leaving 10 bases between them. CDR3 length: 14 residues.

The V and J genes are TRBV2 and TRBJ1-5, with D unclear. The CDR3 covers 17 residues. Per the germline V gene, CDR1 is SNHLY and CDR2 is FYNNEI. The V end lost 3 bases, the J end lost 0 bases, and 15 bases lay between the germline ends. DNA for the CDR3: TGTGCCAGCAGTGAGAAGTCGGCCCTCTATAGCAATCAGCCCCAGCATTTT. Translating it yields CASSEKSALYSNQPQHF.

This clone was seen a few times. CDR3 DNA: TGCAGCACAGCAGAGAACACTGAAGCTTTCTTT. This gives the protein CSTAENTEAFF. The V and J genes are TRBV29-1 and TRBJ1-1; no definite D call. In germline, CDR1 is SQVTM, CDR2 ANQGSEA. V was shortened by 8 bases and J by 1 base, with 8 bases between the two germline ends. CDR3 length: 11 amino acids.